The T cell receptor beta chain under discussion was sequenced for a study of identifying expanded T cells in peripheral blood. General study findings and limits: Across healthy donors, higher total template counts meant significantly greater approximately two-week count variance. Technical replicates showed roughly 1.2 changed clones; approximately two weeks roughly 16; four weeks 19.

TCRdb keeps only in-frame clones here, not all; method: immunoSEQ multiplex PCR. In the table there are tens of thousands of clones, about 91% of which are singletons. CDR1 is SGHAT, CDR2 FQNNGV, per germline. The CDR3 length is 16 residues. Germline trimming cut 3 bases from V and 1 base from J; bases unmatched to any gene: 4. A note on this clone: The antigen is not known.

During the collection period, no donor immune events like infections were recorded. This clonotype originated in a person between 18 and 70 years old in good health. Sample: blood. This chain uses TRBV11-2 with TRBJ2-1; 9 nucleotides match TRBD2. The CDR3 sequence: CASSFPAGGSYNEQFF. CDR3 in DNA: TGTGCCAGCAGCTTCCCAGCGGGGGGTTCCTACAATGAGCAGTTCTTC. Drawing the rest from reference TRBV11-2 and TRBJ2-1, the complete variable domain is EAGVAQSPRYKIIEKRQSVAFWCNPISGHATLYWYQQILGQGPKLLIQFQNNGVVDDSQLPKDRFSAERLKGVDSTLKIQPAKLEDSAVYLCASSFPAGGSYNEQFFGPGTRLTVL.